Listed below are T cell receptor beta chains from one sample, sequenced in a study of T cell responses to AZD1222 COVID-19 vaccine. This table comes from immunoSEQ multiplex PCR, and its TCRdb copy is limited to in-frame clones, with some not included. The sample lists 130,000 or so clones, 92% occurring once. The material sequenced was peripheral blood, taken on day 0 of AZD1222 vaccination. All receptors come from an adult in good health. The CDR3 runs from the conserved cysteine through the conserved F or W. Each record gives: V gene, D gene, J gene, CDR3 length, clone size, CDR3 DNA, CDR3 protein. D genes are given only for firm matches. Some rows have no size entry. The others give once, few or many, or a class for an expanded clone.

v_call: TRBV29-1; d_call: TRBD1; j_call: TRBJ2-7; cdr3_length: 13; clone_size: once; cdr3_nt: TGCAGCATTTCCGGGACAGGACCCTACCAGCAGTACTTC; cdr3_aa: CSISGTGPYQQYF
v_call: TRBV7-3; d_call: TRBD2; j_call: TRBJ2-3; cdr3_length: 15; clone_size: .; cdr3_nt: TGTGCCAGCAGCTTAGGCGGGAGGGCCGTAGATACGCAGTATTTT; cdr3_aa: CASSLGGRAVDTQYF
v_call: TRBV6-4; d_call: .; j_call: TRBJ1-1; cdr3_length: 13; clone_size: .; cdr3_nt: TGTGCCAGCAGTTCTGAGATGAACACTGAAGCTTTCTTT; cdr3_aa: CASSSEMNTEAFF
v_call: TRBV9; d_call: .; j_call: TRBJ2-1; cdr3_length: 14; clone_size: few; cdr3_nt: TGTGCCAGCAGCGTAGATGAGATATACAATGAGCAGTTCTTC; cdr3_aa: CASSVDEIYNEQFF
v_call: TRBV2; d_call: TRBD2; j_call: TRBJ2-3; cdr3_length: 17; clone_size: .; cdr3_nt: TGTGCCAGCAGTCAATCCCCCGGACTAGCGCCCACAGATACGCAGTATTTT; cdr3_aa: CASSQSPGLAPTDTQYF
v_call: TRBV2; d_call: TRBD2; j_call: TRBJ2-7; cdr3_length: 14; clone_size: .; cdr3_nt: TGTGCCAGCAGCGTTTCAAGCGGGGCCTACGAGCAGTACTTC; cdr3_aa: CASSVSSGAYEQYF
v_call: TRBV5-6; d_call: .; j_call: TRBJ2-1; cdr3_length: 13; clone_size: .; cdr3_nt: TGTGCCAGCAGCTTGTCAGGGGTGAATGAGCAGTTCTTC; cdr3_aa: CASSLSGVNEQFF
v_call: TRBV30; d_call: .; j_call: TRBJ1-1; cdr3_length: 12; clone_size: .; cdr3_nt: TGTGCCTGGAGTCTCGGGAACACTGAAGCTTTCTTT; cdr3_aa: CAWSLGNTEAFF
v_call: TRBV7-8; d_call: .; j_call: TRBJ1-1; cdr3_length: 13; clone_size: .; cdr3_nt: TGTGCCAGCAGCTTACTGGGAGGAACTGAAGCTTTCTTT; cdr3_aa: CASSLLGGTEAFF
v_call: TRBV4-1; d_call: TRBD2; j_call: TRBJ2-3; cdr3_length: 17; clone_size: once; cdr3_nt: TGCGCCAGCAGCCAAAATTTAGCGGGAGTGGGCACAGATACGCAGTATTTT; cdr3_aa: CASSQNLAGVGTDTQYF
v_call: TRBV5-1; d_call: .; j_call: TRBJ2-1; cdr3_length: 15; clone_size: .; cdr3_nt: TGCGCCAGCATGCGAGGACAGAGCTCCTACAATGAGCAGTTCTTC; cdr3_aa: CASMRGQSSYNEQFF
v_call: TRBV5-1; d_call: .; j_call: TRBJ2-2; cdr3_length: 16; clone_size: .; cdr3_nt: TGCGCCAGCACCGAGGGACTCGCCCTAAACACCGGGGAGCTGTTTTTT; cdr3_aa: CASTEGLALNTGELFF
v_call: TRBV9; d_call: TRBD2; j_call: TRBJ2-5; cdr3_length: 15; clone_size: .; cdr3_nt: TGTGCCAGCAGCACGGCCGGGACTAGTGGAGAGACCCAGTACTTC; cdr3_aa: CASSTAGTSGETQYF
v_call: TRBV19; d_call: .; j_call: TRBJ2-1; cdr3_length: 14; clone_size: .; cdr3_nt: TGTGCCAGTAGTATAGTCACTAGCTACAATGAGCAGTTCTTC; cdr3_aa: CASSIVTSYNEQFF
v_call: TRBV7-9; d_call: .; j_call: TRBJ2-7; cdr3_length: 11; clone_size: .; cdr3_nt: TGTGCCAGCAGCTTCTCTCGCGAGCAGTACTTC; cdr3_aa: CASSFSREQYF
v_call: TRBV28; d_call: .; j_call: TRBJ2-3; cdr3_length: 15; clone_size: .; cdr3_nt: TGTGCCAGCAGCTTCGGCGCAGGGGGGACAGATACGCAGTATTTT; cdr3_aa: CASSFGAGGTDTQYF
v_call: TRBV28; d_call: TRBD2; j_call: TRBJ2-3; cdr3_length: 17; clone_size: .; cdr3_nt: TGTGCCAGCAGTACGCAGTCATCCCGACTAGCGGGAGATACGCAGTATTTT; cdr3_aa: CASSTQSSRLAGDTQYF
v_call: TRBV6-1; d_call: .; j_call: TRBJ1-2; cdr3_length: 14; clone_size: .; cdr3_nt: TGTGCCAGCAGTGAAACGGCAGGGGTCTATGGCTACACCTTC; cdr3_aa: CASSETAGVYGYTF
v_call: TRBV6-5; d_call: .; j_call: TRBJ2-7; cdr3_length: 11; clone_size: .; cdr3_nt: TGTGCCAGCCTTGAGCTCTACGAGCAGTACTTC; cdr3_aa: CASLELYEQYF
v_call: TRBV6-6; d_call: .; j_call: TRBJ1-2; cdr3_length: 13; clone_size: .; cdr3_nt: TGTGCCAGCAGCCCCGGACAGAGCTATGGCTACACCTTC; cdr3_aa: CASSPGQSYGYTF
v_call: TRBV5-1; d_call: .; j_call: TRBJ1-1; cdr3_length: 14; clone_size: .; cdr3_nt: TGCGCCAGCAGCTTAACACAAACGAACACTGAAGCTTTCTTT; cdr3_aa: CASSLTQTNTEAFF
v_call: TRBV11-2; d_call: TRBD1; j_call: TRBJ1-1; cdr3_length: 17; clone_size: few; cdr3_nt: TGTGCCAGCAGCTCCTCCGACAGGGGATCGGGGAACACTGAAGCTTTCTTT; cdr3_aa: CASSSSDRGSGNTEAFF
v_call: TRBV29-1; d_call: .; j_call: TRBJ1-2; cdr3_length: 14; clone_size: .; cdr3_nt: TGCAGCGCCCAGGTTCAATGGCAGGGGTATGGCTACACCTTC; cdr3_aa: CSAQVQWQGYGYTF
v_call: TRBV19; d_call: .; j_call: TRBJ1-5; cdr3_length: 16; clone_size: .; cdr3_nt: TGTGCCAGTAGTATAGATGAGCGTGGATGGAATCAGCCCCAGCATTTT; cdr3_aa: CASSIDERGWNQPQHF
v_call: TRBV7-3; d_call: .; j_call: TRBJ2-6; cdr3_length: 15; clone_size: .; cdr3_nt: TGTGCCAGCAGCTCCCAGGGCGCTGGGGCCAACGTCCTGACTTTC; cdr3_aa: CASSSQGAGANVLTF
v_call: TRBV7-2; d_call: .; j_call: TRBJ1-5; cdr3_length: 13; clone_size: .; cdr3_nt: TGTGCCAGCAGCTTAGTCGACAATCAGCCCCAGCATTTT; cdr3_aa: CASSLVDNQPQHF
v_call: TRBV18; d_call: .; j_call: TRBJ1-5; cdr3_length: 13; clone_size: .; cdr3_nt: TGTGCCAGCTCGCCGGGCAACCGACAGCCCCAGCATTTT; cdr3_aa: CASSPGNRQPQHF
v_call: TRBV19; d_call: .; j_call: TRBJ1-1; cdr3_length: 14; clone_size: .; cdr3_nt: TGTGCCAGTAAATCCCAGGCCGCGAACACTGAAGCTTTCTTT; cdr3_aa: CASKSQAANTEAFF
v_call: TRBV28; d_call: .; j_call: TRBJ2-4; cdr3_length: 16; clone_size: .; cdr3_nt: TGTGCCAGCACCGAGGAGGGGGTATGGACCAAAAACATTCAGTACTTC; cdr3_aa: CASTEEGVWTKNIQYF
v_call: TRBV10-2; d_call: .; j_call: TRBJ2-5; cdr3_length: 13; clone_size: .; cdr3_nt: TGCGCCAGCAGTCCGACAATCCAAGAGACCCAGTACTTC; cdr3_aa: CASSPTIQETQYF
v_call: TRBV13; d_call: TRBD2; j_call: TRBJ2-7; cdr3_length: 15; clone_size: .; cdr3_nt: TGTGCCAGCAGCTCGGGAGGGGGAGGGCCCTACGAGCAGTACTTC; cdr3_aa: CASSSGGGGPYEQYF
v_call: TRBV19; d_call: .; j_call: TRBJ2-1; cdr3_length: 17; clone_size: .; cdr3_nt: TGTGCCAGTAGTATAGTTGGGGGCGACGACTCCTACAATGAGCAGTTCTTC; cdr3_aa: CASSIVGGDDSYNEQFF
v_call: TRBV5-1; d_call: .; j_call: TRBJ2-1; cdr3_length: 13; clone_size: few; cdr3_nt: TGCGCCAGCAGCTTGCGAGGGGACAATGAGCAGTTCTTC; cdr3_aa: CASSLRGDNEQFF
v_call: TRBV2; d_call: .; j_call: TRBJ2-1; cdr3_length: 14; clone_size: .; cdr3_nt: TGTGCCAGCAGTCTCCAAGTGGCATACAATGAGCAGTTCTTC; cdr3_aa: CASSLQVAYNEQFF
v_call: TRBV18; d_call: TRBD2; j_call: TRBJ2-1; cdr3_length: 16; clone_size: .; cdr3_nt: TGTGCCAGCTCACCTCGACTAGCGGGAGTATCTGGTGAGCAGTTCTTC; cdr3_aa: CASSPRLAGVSGEQFF
v_call: TRBV5-1; d_call: .; j_call: TRBJ1-1; cdr3_length: 14; clone_size: .; cdr3_nt: TGCGCCAGCAGCTTGGGATCAGGGAACACTGAAGCTTTCTTT; cdr3_aa: CASSLGSGNTEAFF
v_call: TRBV11-1; d_call: TRBD1; j_call: TRBJ2-2; cdr3_length: 15; clone_size: once; cdr3_nt: TGTGCCAGCAGCAAAGACAGGGTCAACACCGGGGAGCTGTTTTTT; cdr3_aa: CASSKDRVNTGELFF
v_call: TRBV27; d_call: .; j_call: TRBJ1-5; cdr3_length: 12; clone_size: .; cdr3_nt: TGTGCCAGCAGTCGAATAAATCAGCCCCAGCATTTT; cdr3_aa: CASSRINQPQHF
v_call: TRBV30; d_call: .; j_call: TRBJ2-2; cdr3_length: 11; clone_size: .; cdr3_nt: TGTGCCTGGAGTGGAACCGGGGAGCTGTTTTTT; cdr3_aa: CAWSGTGELFF
v_call: TRBV18; d_call: .; j_call: TRBJ1-2; cdr3_length: 17; clone_size: .; cdr3_nt: TGTGCCAGCTCACCCCCTTCGTCTCTTCGGAGGAACTATGGCTACACCTTC; cdr3_aa: CASSPPSSLRRNYGYTF
v_call: TRBV21-1; d_call: .; j_call: TRBJ2-1; cdr3_length: 14; clone_size: .; cdr3_nt: TGTGCCAGTACGACAGGGCGAGGGTTGGGTGAGCAGTTCTTC; cdr3_aa: CASTTGRGLGEQFF
v_call: TRBV19; d_call: .; j_call: TRBJ1-1; cdr3_length: 15; clone_size: .; cdr3_nt: TGTGCCACTATACAGAGGCAGATCATGAACACTGAAGCTTTCTTT; cdr3_aa: CATIQRQIMNTEAFF
v_call: TRBV5-5; d_call: .; j_call: TRBJ1-6; cdr3_length: 15; clone_size: .; cdr3_nt: TGTGCCAGCAGCTCGACCCGGGTGATGGATTCACCCCTCCACTTT; cdr3_aa: CASSSTRVMDSPLHF
v_call: TRBV28; d_call: TRBD1; j_call: TRBJ2-5; cdr3_length: 14; clone_size: .; cdr3_nt: TGTGCCGTATTCCGACAGGGGTACCAAGAGACCCAGTACTTC; cdr3_aa: CAVFRQGYQETQYF
v_call: TRBV5-4; d_call: .; j_call: TRBJ1-4; cdr3_length: 17; clone_size: .; cdr3_nt: TGTGCCAGCAGCGAGAAAACCAAAGGACAGAAGAATGAAAAACTGTTTTTT; cdr3_aa: CASSEKTKGQKNEKLFF
v_call: TRBV5-4; d_call: TRBD1; j_call: TRBJ1-6; cdr3_length: 15; clone_size: .; cdr3_nt: TGTGCCAGCAAGCCAGGGGGAAGGGAAAATTCACCCCTCCACTTT; cdr3_aa: CASKPGGRENSPLHF
v_call: TRBV21-1; d_call: .; j_call: TRBJ1-2; cdr3_length: 13; clone_size: .; cdr3_nt: TGTGCCAGCAGCGCGACAGGGGGCAAGGGCTACACCTTC; cdr3_aa: CASSATGGKGYTF
v_call: TRBV20-1; d_call: .; j_call: TRBJ1-1; cdr3_length: 11; clone_size: .; cdr3_nt: TGCAGTGCTAGTAACGGGGCTGAAGCTTTCTTT; cdr3_aa: CSASNGAEAFF
v_call: TRBV24-1; d_call: .; j_call: TRBJ2-2; cdr3_length: 13; clone_size: .; cdr3_nt: TGTGCCACCAGTCAGGTGAACACCGGGGAGCTGTTTTTT; cdr3_aa: CATSQVNTGELFF
v_call: TRBV18; d_call: .; j_call: TRBJ2-3; cdr3_length: 16; clone_size: .; cdr3_nt: TGTGCCAGCTCACCTGGGCAGGGGCGCCTTACAGATACGCAGTATTTT; cdr3_aa: CASSPGQGRLTDTQYF
v_call: TRBV5-1; d_call: .; j_call: TRBJ2-7; cdr3_length: 13; clone_size: .; cdr3_nt: TGCGCCAGCAGCTGGGGACGGACCTACGAGCAGTACTTC; cdr3_aa: CASSWGRTYEQYF
v_call: TRBV3-1/TRBV3-2; d_call: TRBD2; j_call: TRBJ2-5; cdr3_length: 16; clone_size: .; cdr3_nt: TGTGCCAGCAGCCAGGGACTAGCGGGGGGGCAAGAGACCCAGTACTTC; cdr3_aa: CASSQGLAGGQETQYF